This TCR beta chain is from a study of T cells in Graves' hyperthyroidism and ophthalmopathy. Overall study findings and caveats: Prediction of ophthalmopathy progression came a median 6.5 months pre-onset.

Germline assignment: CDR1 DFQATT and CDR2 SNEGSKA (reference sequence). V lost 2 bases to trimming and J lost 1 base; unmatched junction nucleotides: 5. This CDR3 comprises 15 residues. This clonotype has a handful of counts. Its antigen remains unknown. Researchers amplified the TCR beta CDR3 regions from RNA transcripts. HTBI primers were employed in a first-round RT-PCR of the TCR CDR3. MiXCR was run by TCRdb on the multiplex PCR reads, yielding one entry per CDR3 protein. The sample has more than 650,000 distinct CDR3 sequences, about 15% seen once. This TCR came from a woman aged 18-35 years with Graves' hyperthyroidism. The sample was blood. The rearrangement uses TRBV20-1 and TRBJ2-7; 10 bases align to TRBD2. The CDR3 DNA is TGCAGTGCTAGATCCCCTAGCGGGAGTTCCTACGAGCAGTACTTC. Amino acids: CSARSPSGSSYEQYF.